This TCR beta chain is from a study of blood T cell repertoires in COVID-19. Study at large: Spain, Italy and the United States supplied samples that represented acute and convalescent COVID-19.

TCRdb keeps only in-frame clones here, not all; method: immunoSEQ multiplex PCR. Among 110,000 to 150,000 clones listed, nearly 85% were seen once. V shed 4 bases and J shed 8 bases, with 29 bases lying between them. The CDR3 consists of 18 residues. Germline V gene lookup returns CDR1 MGHRA and CDR2 YSYEKL. The sequence derives from a human donor in a cohort sampled during active COVID-19. This chain uses TRBV4-1 with TRBJ1-2; possibly TRBD1 for D (6 bases). The sample was peripheral blood. The CDR3 sequence: CASSPILTGSGTTWGYTF. In DNA, the CDR3 is TGCGCCAGCAGCCCTATTTTAACAGGGTCCGGAACTACCTGGGGCTACACCTTC.